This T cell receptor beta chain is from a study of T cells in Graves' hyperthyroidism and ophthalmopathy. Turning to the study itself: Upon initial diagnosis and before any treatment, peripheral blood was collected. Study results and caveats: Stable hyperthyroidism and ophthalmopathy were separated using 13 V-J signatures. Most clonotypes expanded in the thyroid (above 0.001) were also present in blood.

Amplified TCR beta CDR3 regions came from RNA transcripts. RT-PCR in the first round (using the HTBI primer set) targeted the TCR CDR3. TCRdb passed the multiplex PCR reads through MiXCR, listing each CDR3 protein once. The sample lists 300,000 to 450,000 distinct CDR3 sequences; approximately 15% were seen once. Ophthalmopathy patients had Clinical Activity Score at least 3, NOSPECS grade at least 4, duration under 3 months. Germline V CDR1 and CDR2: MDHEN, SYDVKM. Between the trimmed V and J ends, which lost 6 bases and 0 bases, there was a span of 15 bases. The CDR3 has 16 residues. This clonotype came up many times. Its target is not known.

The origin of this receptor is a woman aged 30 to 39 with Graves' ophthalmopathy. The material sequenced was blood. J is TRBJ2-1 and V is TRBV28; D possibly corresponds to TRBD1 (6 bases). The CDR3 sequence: CASRDSYYYSYNEQFF. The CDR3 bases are TGTGCCAGCAGGGACAGCTATTACTACTCCTACAATGAGCAGTTCTTC. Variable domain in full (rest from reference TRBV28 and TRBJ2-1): DVKVTQSSRYLVKRTGEKVFLECVQDMDHENMFWYRQDPGLGLRLIYFSYDVKMKEKGDIPEGYSVSREKKERFSLILESASTNQTSMYLCASRDSYYYSYNEQFFGPGTRLTVL.